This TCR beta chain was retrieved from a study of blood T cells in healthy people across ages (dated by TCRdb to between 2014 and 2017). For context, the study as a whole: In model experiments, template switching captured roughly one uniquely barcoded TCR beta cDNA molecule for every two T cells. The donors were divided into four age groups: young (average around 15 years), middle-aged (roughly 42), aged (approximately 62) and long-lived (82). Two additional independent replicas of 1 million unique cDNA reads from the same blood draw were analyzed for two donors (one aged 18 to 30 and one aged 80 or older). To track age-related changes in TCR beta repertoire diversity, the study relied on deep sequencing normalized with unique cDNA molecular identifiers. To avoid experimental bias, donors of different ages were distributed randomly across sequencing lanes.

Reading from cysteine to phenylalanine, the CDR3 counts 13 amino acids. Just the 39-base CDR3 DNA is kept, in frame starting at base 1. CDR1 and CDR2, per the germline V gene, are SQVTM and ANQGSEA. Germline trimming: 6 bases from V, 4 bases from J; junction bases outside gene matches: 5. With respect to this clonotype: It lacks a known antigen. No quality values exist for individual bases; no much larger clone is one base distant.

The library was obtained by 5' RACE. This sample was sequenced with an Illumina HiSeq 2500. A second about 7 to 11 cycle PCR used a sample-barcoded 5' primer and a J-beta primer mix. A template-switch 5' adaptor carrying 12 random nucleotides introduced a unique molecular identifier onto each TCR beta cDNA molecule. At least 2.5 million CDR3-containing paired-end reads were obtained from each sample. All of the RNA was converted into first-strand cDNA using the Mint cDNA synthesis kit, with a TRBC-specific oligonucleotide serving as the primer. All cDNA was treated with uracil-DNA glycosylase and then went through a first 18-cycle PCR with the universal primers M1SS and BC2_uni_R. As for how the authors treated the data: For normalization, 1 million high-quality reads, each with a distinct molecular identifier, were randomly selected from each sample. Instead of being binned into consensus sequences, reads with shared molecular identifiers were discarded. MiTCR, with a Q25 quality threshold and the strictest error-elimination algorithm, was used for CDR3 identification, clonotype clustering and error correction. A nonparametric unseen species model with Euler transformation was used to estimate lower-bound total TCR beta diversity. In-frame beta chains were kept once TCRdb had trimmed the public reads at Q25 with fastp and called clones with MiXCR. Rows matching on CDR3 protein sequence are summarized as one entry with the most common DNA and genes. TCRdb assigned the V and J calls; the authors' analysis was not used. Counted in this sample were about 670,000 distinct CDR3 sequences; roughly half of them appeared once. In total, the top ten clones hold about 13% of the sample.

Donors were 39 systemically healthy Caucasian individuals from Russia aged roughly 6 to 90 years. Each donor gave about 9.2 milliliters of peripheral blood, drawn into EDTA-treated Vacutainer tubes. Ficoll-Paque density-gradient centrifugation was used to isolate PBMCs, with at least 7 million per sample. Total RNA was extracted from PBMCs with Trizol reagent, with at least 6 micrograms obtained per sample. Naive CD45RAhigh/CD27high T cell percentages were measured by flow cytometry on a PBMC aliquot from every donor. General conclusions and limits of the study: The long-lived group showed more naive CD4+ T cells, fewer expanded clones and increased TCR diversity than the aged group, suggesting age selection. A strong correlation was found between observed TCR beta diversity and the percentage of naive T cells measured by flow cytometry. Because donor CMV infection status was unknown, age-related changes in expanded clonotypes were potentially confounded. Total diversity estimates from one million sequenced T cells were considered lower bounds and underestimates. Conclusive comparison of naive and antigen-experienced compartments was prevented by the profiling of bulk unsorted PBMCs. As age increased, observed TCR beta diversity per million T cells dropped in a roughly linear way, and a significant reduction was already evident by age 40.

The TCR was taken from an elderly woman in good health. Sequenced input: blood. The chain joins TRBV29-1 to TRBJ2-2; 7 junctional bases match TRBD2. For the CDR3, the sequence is CSVLAGFTGELFF. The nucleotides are TGCAGCGTCTTAGCGGGCTTCACCGGGGAGCTGTTTTTT.